A selection of T cell receptor beta chains follows, all from one sample in a study of T cells expressing NK-cell markers. TCRdb re-called the 5' RACE reads and catalogs CDR3 proteins one per entry, DNA excluded. In all, the sample yields 300,000 to 500,000 distinct CDR3 sequences. The material sequenced was blood T cells: a sorted CD56 or NKG2C T cell subset, CD4+ or CD8+ T cells, or bulk PBMC T cells (not recorded which). These receptors all come from a woman between 45 and 60 years old in good health. CDR3s include the opening cysteine and the closing phenylalanine or tryptophan. Fields, in order: J gene, V gene, CDR3 protein.

J gene: TRBJ1-2; V gene: TRBV4-2; CDR3 protein: CASSQGGPYGYTF
J gene: TRBJ2-5; V gene: TRBV5-1; CDR3 protein: CASSLSAGIQETQYF
J gene: TRBJ1-3; V gene: TRBV7-6; CDR3 protein: CASSRTGDMGNTIYF
J gene: TRBJ2-3; V gene: TRBV12-3/TRBV12-4; CDR3 protein: CTVQDPTDTQYF
J gene: TRBJ2-5; V gene: TRBV5-1; CDR3 protein: CASSLFASGGETQYF
J gene: TRBJ2-3; V gene: TRBV7-9; CDR3 protein: CASVRATDTQYF
J gene: TRBJ2-2; V gene: TRBV5-1; CDR3 protein: CASSSGQELANTGELFF
J gene: TRBJ2-4; V gene: TRBV7-3; CDR3 protein: CASSLGGFGNIQYF
J gene: TRBJ2-3; V gene: TRBV5-1; CDR3 protein: CASKGGGAGTTDTQYF
J gene: TRBJ2-7; V gene: TRBV20-1; CDR3 protein: CSAREAGVASEQYF
J gene: TRBJ1-4; V gene: TRBV5-5; CDR3 protein: CVSSFGPANEKLFF
J gene: TRBJ2-4; V gene: TRBV2; CDR3 protein: CASSDWAEPYF
J gene: TRBJ2-1; V gene: TRBV20-1; CDR3 protein: CSAESTSYNEQFF
J gene: TRBJ2-1; V gene: TRBV10-3; CDR3 protein: CAIWTGEVNEQFF
J gene: TRBJ2-7; V gene: TRBV29-1; CDR3 protein: CSVQPRLAGEGEQYF
J gene: TRBJ2-1; V gene: TRBV6-6; CDR3 protein: CASSFILEYSYNEQFF
J gene: TRBJ2-7; V gene: TRBV4-1; CDR3 protein: CASGLPGQGAREQYF
J gene: TRBJ1-2; V gene: TRBV6-1; CDR3 protein: CASSEGAGSGYTF
J gene: TRBJ2-1; V gene: TRBV6-4; CDR3 protein: CASSRLAEPYNEQFF
J gene: TRBJ1-2; V gene: TRBV6-2/TRBV6-3; CDR3 protein: CASSDHSGPPYGYTF
J gene: TRBJ1-1; V gene: TRBV3-1; CDR3 protein: CASSQLVRTTEAFF
J gene: TRBJ2-1; V gene: TRBV7-9; CDR3 protein: CASSLVQGVNEQFF
J gene: TRBJ1-2; V gene: TRBV24-1; CDR3 protein: CATSDPRADLRDRRSSGYTF
J gene: TRBJ2-2; V gene: TRBV5-1; CDR3 protein: CASSQGQGRTGELFF
J gene: TRBJ1-2; V gene: TRBV12-3/TRBV12-4; CDR3 protein: CASSQSSNYGYTF
J gene: TRBJ2-1; V gene: TRBV5-5; CDR3 protein: CASSPTSGRDNEQFF
J gene: TRBJ2-3; V gene: TRBV7-6; CDR3 protein: CASSLYQGSDTQYF
J gene: TRBJ2-7; V gene: TRBV5-6; CDR3 protein: CASNLRTSGPYEQYF
J gene: TRBJ2-5; V gene: TRBV27; CDR3 protein: CASSLRSGRETQYF
J gene: TRBJ1-2; V gene: TRBV20-1; CDR3 protein: CSASLGQNYGYTF
J gene: TRBJ2-1; V gene: TRBV9; CDR3 protein: CASSVDPGPGGEQFF
J gene: TRBJ2-2; V gene: TRBV7-9; CDR3 protein: CASSRSGGLELFF
J gene: TRBJ2-5; V gene: TRBV12-3/TRBV12-4; CDR3 protein: CASSGRASVETQYF
J gene: TRBJ1-1; V gene: TRBV25-1; CDR3 protein: CASSVAIQGRAFF